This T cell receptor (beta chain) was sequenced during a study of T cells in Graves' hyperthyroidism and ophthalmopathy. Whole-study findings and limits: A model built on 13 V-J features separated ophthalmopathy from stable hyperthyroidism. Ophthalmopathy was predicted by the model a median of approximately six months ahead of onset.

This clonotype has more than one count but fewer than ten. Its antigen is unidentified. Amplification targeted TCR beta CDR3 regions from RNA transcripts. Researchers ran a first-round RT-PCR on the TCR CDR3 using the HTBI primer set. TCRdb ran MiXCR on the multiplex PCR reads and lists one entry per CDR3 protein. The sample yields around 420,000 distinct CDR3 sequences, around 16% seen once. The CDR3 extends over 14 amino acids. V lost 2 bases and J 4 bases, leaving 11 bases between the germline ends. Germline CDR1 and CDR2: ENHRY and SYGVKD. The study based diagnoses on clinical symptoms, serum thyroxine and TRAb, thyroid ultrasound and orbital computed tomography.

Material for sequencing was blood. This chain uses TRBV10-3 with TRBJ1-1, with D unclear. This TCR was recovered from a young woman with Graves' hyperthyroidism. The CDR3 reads CAISETTPPTEAFF. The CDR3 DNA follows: TGTGCCATCAGTGAGACAACTCCGCCCACTGAAGCTTTCTTT.